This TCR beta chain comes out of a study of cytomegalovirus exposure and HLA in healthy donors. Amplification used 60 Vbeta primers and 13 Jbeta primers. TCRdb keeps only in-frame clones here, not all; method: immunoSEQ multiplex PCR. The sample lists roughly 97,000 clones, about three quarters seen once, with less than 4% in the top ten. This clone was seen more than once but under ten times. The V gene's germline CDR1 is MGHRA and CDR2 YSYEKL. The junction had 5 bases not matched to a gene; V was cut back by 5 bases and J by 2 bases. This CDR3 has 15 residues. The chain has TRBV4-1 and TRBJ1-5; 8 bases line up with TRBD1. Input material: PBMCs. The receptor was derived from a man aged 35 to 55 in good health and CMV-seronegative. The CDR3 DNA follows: TGCGCCAGCAGCGCTGACAGGGGAGGCAATCAGCCCCAGCATTTT. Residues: CASSADRGGNQPQHF.